In its sample, the clone carrying this T cell receptor beta chain was seen once. For the second PCR, which ran for 7 to 11 cycles, a sample-barcoded 5' primer and a J-beta primer mix were used. Using its own MiXCR run on the 5' RACE reads, TCRdb lists one record per CDR3 protein. The sample contains about 1.4 million distinct CDR3 sequences, approximately 59% of which appear only once. CDR1 and CDR2 (germline): ENHRY, SYGVKD. The V segment lost 8 bases and the J segment 3 bases; nucleotides outside the gene matches: 10. This CDR3 spans 14 amino acids. PBMCs, at least 6.5 million per sample, were isolated. Total RNA was extracted at no less than 6 micrograms per sample. These data belong to a study of blood T cells in healthy people across ages. The overall study: Template switching picked up about one barcoded beta molecule for each two T cells.

The TCR originated in a man younger than 30 in good health. Sequencing was performed on blood. V and J are TRBV10-3 and TRBJ2-7; 7 bases fit TRBD1. CDR3 sequence: CAISTGQSYYEQYF. DNA of the CDR3: TGTGCCATCTCGACGGGACAGAGCTACTACGAGCAGTACTTC.